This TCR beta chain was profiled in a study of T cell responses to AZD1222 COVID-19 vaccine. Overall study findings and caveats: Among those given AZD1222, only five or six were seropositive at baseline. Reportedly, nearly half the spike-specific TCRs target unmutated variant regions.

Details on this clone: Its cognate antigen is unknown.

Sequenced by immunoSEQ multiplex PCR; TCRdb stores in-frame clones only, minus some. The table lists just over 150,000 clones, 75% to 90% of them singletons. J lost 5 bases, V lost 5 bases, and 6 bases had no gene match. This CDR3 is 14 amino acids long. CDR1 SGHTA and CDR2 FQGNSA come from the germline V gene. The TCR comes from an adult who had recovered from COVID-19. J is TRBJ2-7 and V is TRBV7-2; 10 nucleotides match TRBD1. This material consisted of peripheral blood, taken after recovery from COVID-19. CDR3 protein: CASSPRQGAHEQYF. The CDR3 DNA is TGTGCCAGCAGCCCGCGACAGGGGGCCCACGAGCAGTACTTC.